The TCR beta chain described here comes from a study of cytomegalovirus exposure and HLA in healthy donors. Findings of the study overall: A later analysis found TCR association rates differed by HLA locus, highest for DRB1 and lowest for HLA-C. Most TCR beta V segments were productive about 90% or about 30% of the time in an earlier analysis. Association with HLA alleles at 0.05 false discovery rate was found for approximately 18,000 TCR beta sequences in a later analysis. In a later analysis, TCR beta V- and J-gene trimming showed a link to a missense DCLRE1C variant.

PCR amplification relied on 60 Vbeta primers (plus 13 Jbeta primers). Using immunoSEQ multiplex PCR, the repertoire was profiled, and TCRdb retains in-frame clones only, with some absent. Among around 150,000 clones, about 85% were seen once, and the ten largest hold more than 1.5%. As concerns this clone: Antigen unknown.

Trimming left V 5 bases short and J 0 bases short, with 13 bases between. CDR1 is SEHNR and CDR2 is FQNEAQ in the germline V gene (reference sequence). CDR3 length: 15 amino acids. This chain links TRBV7-9 with TRBJ1-1, with D perhaps matching TRBD1 (5 bases). The sample comprised PBMCs. The TCR was taken from a man aged 18 to 35 in good health and CMV-seronegative. CDR3 bases: TGTGCCAGCAGCCCGCAGGGTGGGGTGAACACTGAAGCTTTCTTT. Amino acids: CASSPQGGVNTEAFF.